This TCR beta chain was identified during a study of T cells after posttransplantation cyclophosphamide. Using immunoSEQ multiplex PCR, the repertoire was profiled, and TCRdb retains in-frame clones only, with some absent. This sample has about 18,000 clones, with 70% to 80% found just once. A marrow graft followed busulfan-fludarabine conditioning, with cyclophosphamide on days +3 and +4. The CDR3 is 15 residues long. Germline V CDR1 and CDR2: SGHRS, YFSETQ. Trimming at V came to 3 bases and at J to 2 bases, leaving 3 bases not matched to a gene. This chain uses TRBV5-1 with TRBJ2-3; 10 positions agree with TRBD1. This sequence was found in a female patient aged 40 to 50 who received an allogeneic stem cell transplant from a related donor, was CMV-positive, and had no GVHD. Some T cells here may be from the graft donor. Sequencing used CD8+ T cells sorted from PBMCs, obtained 1903 days after a stem cell transplant with posttransplant cyclophosphamide. The CDR3 loop is CASSSGQGTTDTQYF. The CDR3 DNA reads TGCGCCAGCAGCTCGGGACAGGGGACCACAGATACGCAGTATTTT.